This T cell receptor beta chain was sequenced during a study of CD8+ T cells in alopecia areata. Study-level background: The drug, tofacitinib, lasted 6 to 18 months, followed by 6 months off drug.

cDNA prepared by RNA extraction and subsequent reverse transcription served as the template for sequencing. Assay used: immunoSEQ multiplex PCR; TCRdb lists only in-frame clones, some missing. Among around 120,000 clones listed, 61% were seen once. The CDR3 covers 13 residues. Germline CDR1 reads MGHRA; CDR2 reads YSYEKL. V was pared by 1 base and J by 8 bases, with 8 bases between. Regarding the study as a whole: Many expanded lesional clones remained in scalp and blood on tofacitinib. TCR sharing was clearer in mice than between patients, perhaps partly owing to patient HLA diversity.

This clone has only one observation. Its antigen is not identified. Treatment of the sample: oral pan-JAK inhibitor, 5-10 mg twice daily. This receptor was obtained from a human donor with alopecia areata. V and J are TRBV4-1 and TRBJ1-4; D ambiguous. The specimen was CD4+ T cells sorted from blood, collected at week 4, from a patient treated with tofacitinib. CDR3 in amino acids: CASSQVVREKLFF. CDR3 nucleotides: TGCGCCAGCAGCCAAGTGGTACGCGAAAAACTGTTTTTT.